The 8 T cell receptor beta chains below all came from one sample that was sequenced in a study of cytomegalovirus exposure and HLA in healthy donors. It was with 60 Vbeta and 13 Jbeta primers that the PCR ran. The method was immunoSEQ multiplex PCR; TCRdb's version includes in-frame clones alone and lacks a portion of them. Among 150,000 to 200,000 clones listed, around 83% were seen once. Sequencing used PBMCs. Receptor source: a man in his fifties in good health and CMV-seropositive.

V and J are TRBV30 and TRBJ2-2, with no clear D. CDR1 is GTSNPN and CDR2 is SVGIG in the germline V gene (reference sequence). Trimming took 0 bases from V and 3 from J, leaving 14 bases between them. This CDR3 has 16 amino acids. CDR3 residues: CAWSVEVRVYTGELFF. The CDR3 nucleotides read TGTGCCTGGAGTGTAGAGGTGCGAGTGTACACCGGGGAGCTGTTTTTT.

The V call is TRBV29-1, the J call TRBJ2-2, with TRBD1 matching 9 bases. The CDR3 totals 13 residues. The V segment lost 7 bases and the J segment 7 bases; nucleotides outside the gene matches: 7. Germline CDR1 reads SQVTM; CDR2 reads ANQGSEA. CDR3 nucleotides: TGCAGCGCGGGACAGGGTGAAGTCGGGGAGCTGTTTTTT. It is translated as CSAGQGEVGELFF.

A single count supports this clone. The J gene is TRBJ2-1, the V gene TRBV5-8; tentatively, D is TRBD2 (7 bases). The CDR3 contains 15 residues. Germline CDR1 reads SGHTS; CDR2 reads YDEGEE. The V and J ends lost 2 bases and 4 bases respectively, with 13 bases between them. For the CDR3, the DNA is TGTGCCAGCAGCTTTCGGGGGGCCCCATACAATGAGCAGTTCTTC. This encodes CASSFRGAPYNEQFF. Full variable domain (rest looked up from reference TRBV5-8 and TRBJ2-1): EAGVTQSPTHLIKTRGQQATLRCSPISGHTSVYWYQQALGLGLQFLLWYDEGEERNRGNFPPRFSGRQFPNYSSELNVNALELEDSALYLCASSFRGAPYNEQFFGPGTRLTVL.

The chain is built from TRBV30 and TRBJ2-6; 7 nucleotides align to TRBD1. The CDR3 sequence is 16 residues long. The junction had 3 bases not matched to a gene; V was cut back by 1 base and J by 0 bases. Germline CDR1 reads GTSNPN; CDR2 reads SVGIG (reference sequence). The CDR3 protein is CAWSGDSNSGANVLTF. CDR3 bases: TGTGCCTGGAGTGGGGACAGCAACTCTGGGGCCAACGTCCTGACTTTC.

V is TRBV5-1 and J is TRBJ1-1, with a weak D call TRBD1 (6 bases). Per the germline V gene, CDR1 is SGHRS and CDR2 is YFSETQ. CDR3 length: 13 residues. V shed 4 bases and J shed 6 bases, with 13 bases lying between them. CDR3 region: CASSRRTESEAFF. The CDR3 nucleotides read TGCGCCAGCAGCCGGCGGACAGAATCTGAAGCTTTCTTT. The full variable domain, with the rest looked up from reference TRBV5-1 and TRBJ1-1, is KAGVTQTPRYLIKTRGQQVTLSCSPISGHRSVSWYQQTPGQGLQFLFEYFSETQRNKGNFPGRFSGRQFSNSRSEMNVSTLELGDSALYLCASSRRTESEAFFGQGTRLTVV.

This rearrangement joins TRBV9 to TRBJ2-5; 8 positions match TRBD1. CDR1 and CDR2 (germline): SGDLS, YYNGEE. Trimming took 0 bases from V and 11 from J; bases not matched to a gene: 6. The length of the CDR3 is 13 residues. CDR3 sequence: CASSVGDRTEQYF. DNA for the CDR3: TGTGCCAGCAGCGTAGGGGACAGGACTGAGCAGTACTTC.

This chain links TRBV7-9 with TRBJ1-1; D perhaps matches TRBD1 (5 bases). CDR3 length: 12 residues. Trimming pared 2 bases from V and 5 bases from J, leaving 6 bases between. Germline CDR1 SEHNR, CDR2 FQNEAQ (reference sequence). CDR3 bases: TGTGCCAGCAGCTTACCAGGGACTGAAGCTTTCTTT. Protein: CASSLPGTEAFF.

The J gene is TRBJ2-2, the V gene TRBV5-1; no clear D gene. Trimming pared 4 bases from V and 4 bases from J, leaving 11 bases between. Germline assignment: CDR1 SGHRS and CDR2 YFSETQ. The CDR3 runs to 14 residues. CDR3: CASSPELPTGELFF. In DNA, the CDR3 is TGCGCCAGCAGCCCCGAGTTACCCACCGGGGAGCTGTTTTTT.